The 32 T cell receptor beta chains presented below share a single source sample, sequenced in a study of blood T cell repertoires in COVID-19. Measured with immunoSEQ multiplex PCR; TCRdb has only the in-frame clones, and not every one. The data hold 150,000 to 200,000 clones, with 80% to 90% observed a single time. The specimen sequenced was peripheral blood. Source of these receptors: a man aged 55 to 70 with acute or convalescent COVID-19.

The CDR3 here is CASTRTYNSPLHF. The CDR3 DNA reads as TGTGCCAGCACGCGAACCTATAATTCACCCCTCCACTTT. This chain links TRBV28 with TRBJ1-6, with D uncertain. V dropped 7 bases and J dropped 2 bases, with 6 bases sitting between them. Germline V CDR1 and CDR2: MDHEN, SYDVKM. The CDR3 is made up of 13 amino acids.

The rearrangement uses TRBV5-1 and TRBJ1-1; D remains ambiguous. The CDR3 runs to 14 residues. CDR1 SGHRS and CDR2 YFSETQ come from the germline V gene. Trimming shortened V by 1 base and J by 3 bases, and 10 bases separated the two germline ends. CDR3 in amino acids: CASSLPGGDTEAFF. The CDR3 bases are TGCGCCAGCAGCTTGCCTGGCGGAGACACTGAAGCTTTCTTT.

This chain links TRBV28 with TRBJ1-1; D remains unclear. V dropped 4 bases and J dropped 6 bases, with 9 bases sitting between them. The CDR3 sequence is 12 residues long. The germline V gene encodes CDR1 MDHEN and CDR2 SYDVKM. The CDR3 DNA sequence: TGTGCCAGCAGTTACATGAGGCCTGAAGCTTTCTTT. Translation gives CASSYMRPEAFF.

The chain's CDR3 is CASSATSSHEQYF. CDR3 bases: TGTGCCAGCAGCGCAACTAGTTCCCACGAGCAGTACTTC. The J gene is TRBJ2-7, the V gene TRBV9; the D gene is possibly TRBD2 (5 bases). The germline gives CDR1 SGDLS, CDR2 YYNGEE. Trimming left V 3 bases short and J 5 bases short, with 12 bases between. The CDR3 runs to 13 residues.

This clone was recorded once. The chain is built from TRBV10-3 and TRBJ2-7, with TRBD1 matching 7 bases. Trimming cost V 0 bases and J 0 bases; bases outside gene matches: 8. Per germline, CDR1 ENHRY and CDR2 SYGVKD. The CDR3 contains 17 residues. CDR3 sequence (DNA): TGTGCCATCAGTGAGTCAGGGGGCAGCGAGCCCTCCTACGAGCAGTACTTC. It yields the protein CAISESGGSEPSYEQYF.

Only a few counts were recorded for this clone. This rearrangement joins TRBV28 to TRBJ1-2, with TRBD1 matching 8 bases. Germline V CDR1 and CDR2: MDHEN, SYDVKM. Losses at the gene ends were 4 bases for V and 4 bases for J; bases not matched to a gene: 8. This CDR3 contains 15 residues. The CDR3 region is CASSWGTGALYGYTF. CDR3 DNA sequence: TGTGCCAGCAGTTGGGGGACAGGCGCCCTCTATGGCTACACCTTC.

The chain combines TRBV18 with TRBJ1-1; no definite D call. CDR3 size: 13 residues. Trimming shortened V by 4 bases and J by 3 bases, and 9 bases separated the two germline ends. Germline V gene sequence: CDR1 KGHSH, CDR2 LQKENI. The CDR3 region is CASSQSPDTEAFF. The CDR3 DNA reads TGTGCCAGCTCACAAAGCCCCGACACTGAAGCTTTCTTT.

This clone was picked up a small number of times. CDR3 amino acids: CSVEDRGEQYF. DNA of the CDR3: TGCAGCGTGGAGGACAGGGGCGAGCAGTACTTC. The chain employs TRBV29-1 and TRBJ2-7; 9 bases align to TRBD1. The CDR3 runs to 11 residues. Germline assignment: CDR1 SQVTM and CDR2 ANQGSEA. Losses at the gene ends were 6 bases for V and 6 bases for J; bases not matched to a gene: 3.

This clone was detected only a few times. The chain is built from TRBV3-1 (or the pseudogene TRBV3-2) and TRBJ1-2; D uncertain. Germline assignment: CDR1 LGHDT and CDR2 YNNKEL (reference sequence). V lost 7 bases, J lost 8 bases, and 20 bases lay in between. The CDR3 contains 14 residues. The CDR3 nucleotides are TGTGCCAGCAACAAAAACGGGGTCGTTCAAGGCTACACCTTC. This encodes CASNKNGVVQGYTF.

CDR3 sequence reads: CSVELSGVETQYF. The CDR3 coding sequence is TGCAGCGTTGAATTATCGGGGGTGGAGACCCAGTACTTC. The J gene is TRBJ2-5, the V gene TRBV29-1, with D perhaps TRBD2 (6 bases). Germline V gene lookup returns CDR1 SQVTM and CDR2 ANQGSEA. V was trimmed by 2 bases and J by 5 bases, leaving 12 bases between them. CDR3 length equals 13 residues.

This clone has only a few counts. This chain uses TRBV18 with TRBJ2-1, with TRBD2 identical over 10 bases. This CDR3 region has 14 residues. V gave up 6 bases and J gave up 6 bases; unmatched junction bases: 5. Germline-derived CDR1 and CDR2 are KGHSH and LQKENI. CDR3 region: CASSRAGGVNEQFF. As DNA, the CDR3 is TGTGCCAGCTCTCGAGCGGGAGGGGTCAATGAGCAGTTCTTC.

The chain recombines TRBV23-1 with TRBJ1-5, with D unclear. TRBV23-1 is designated an ORF whose function remains uncertain. V was cut by 0 bases and J by 5 bases, with 20 bases left in between. This CDR3 is built from 18 residues. CDR3 nucleotide sequence: TGCGCCAGCAGTCAATCGGGTTTGAGTGGAGTGATACATCAGCCCCAGCATTTT. Residues: CASSQSGLSGVIHQPQHF.

V and J are TRBV2 and TRBJ1-5; D ambiguous. CDR1 is SNHLY and CDR2 is FYNNEI in the germline V gene. Trimming took 1 base from V and 0 from J, leaving 4 bases between them. The CDR3 covers 14 residues. CDR3 protein: CASSEGSSNQPQHF. The CDR3 coding sequence is TGTGCCAGCAGTGAAGGGAGTAGCAATCAGCCCCAGCATTTT.

The V gene is TRBV5-1, the J gene TRBJ2-3, with 8 bases identical to TRBD2. The CDR3 contains 15 residues. V gave up 4 bases and J gave up 6 bases; unmatched junction bases: 10. CDR1 and CDR2 (germline): SGHRS, YFSETQ. The DNA for the CDR3 is TGCGCCAGCAGCCGAGCGGGAGACGTAGCGGATACGCAGTATTTT. It encodes CASSRAGDVADTQYF.

This sequence joins TRBV5-1 and TRBJ1-1; 12 bases are a match to TRBD1. Trimming cost V 5 bases and J 4 bases; bases outside gene matches: 3. CDR3 length: 14 amino acids. CDR1 is SGHRS, CDR2 YFSETQ, per germline. CDR3 in amino acids: CASRGQGAGTEAFF. The CDR3 bases are TGCGCCAGCAGGGGACAGGGGGCAGGCACTGAAGCTTTCTTT.

The chain links TRBV24-1 to TRBJ2-7; 9 bases line up with TRBD1. This CDR3 contains 15 residues. Germline V gene data show CDR1 as KGHDR and CDR2 as SFDVKD. V was clipped by 2 bases and J by 2 bases; unmatched bases: 3. In DNA, the CDR3 is TGTGCCACCAGTGATTCTGACAGGGGGGCCTACGAGCAGTACTTC. This sequence encodes CATSDSDRGAYEQYF.

V and J are TRBV19 and TRBJ2-3; D is perhaps TRBD1 (5 bases). This CDR3 contains 16 residues. Trimming removed 0 bases from V and 0 bases from J, with 10 bases in between. Per germline, CDR1 LNHDA and CDR2 SQIVND (reference sequence). This chain's CDR3 is CASSIDPGSSTDTQYF. The CDR3 bases are TGTGCCAGTAGTATAGATCCAGGGTCGAGCACAGATACGCAGTATTTT.

This chain uses TRBV28 with TRBJ1-1; 11 bases align to TRBD1. Germline CDR1 MDHEN, CDR2 SYDVKM. The CDR3 spans 15 residues. The trim removed 3 bases at V and 6 bases at J, leaving 6 bases unmatched. The CDR3 sequence: CASSLGVGQGAEAFF. The CDR3 DNA reads as TGTGCCAGCAGTTTGGGGGTGGGACAGGGGGCTGAAGCTTTCTTT.

About this clone: One end of the junction does not line up with germline, which may come from a read error. V and J are TRBV10-1 and TRBJ1-4; 7 nucleotides line up with TRBD1. The CDR3 spans 9 residues. Per the germline V gene, CDR1 is WNHNN and CDR2 is SYGVQD (reference sequence). The CDR3 nucleotides read TGCGCCAACTCGGACAGGACCTTCTGG. Protein: CANSDRTFW.

V usage is TRBV11-1 and J usage is TRBJ2-3; TRBD2 matches 7 bases. The CDR3 is 14 amino acids. Per the germline V gene, CDR1 is SGHAT and CDR2 is FQDESV (reference sequence). With 5 bases clipped from V and 4 bases from J, the junction kept 6 bases outside the gene matches. The CDR3, as DNA: TGTGCCAGCAGCGCCCTGACTAGCTCAGATACGCAGTATTTT. It specifies CASSALTSSDTQYF.

V gene TRBV23-1 combines with J gene TRBJ1-1; the match to TRBD1 covers 7 bases. TRBV23-1 is labeled an ORF, and its function is uncertain. V shed 0 bases, J shed 2 bases, and the junction held 6 bases outside the gene matches. This CDR3 is built from 16 residues. CDR3 coding DNA: TGCGCCAGCAGTCAATCGGGTGGAGGGGGCAACACTGAAGCTTTCTTT. It encodes CASSQSGGGGNTEAFF.

This clone has a handful of counts. The J gene is TRBJ2-2, the V gene TRBV11-2, with 9 bases identical to TRBD2. The CDR3 has 16 residues. The V and J ends lost 5 bases and 6 bases, in that order; junction bases with no gene match: 10. The V gene's germline CDR1 is SGHAT and CDR2 FQNNGV. The CDR3 DNA is TGTGCCAGCAGCAGAATAGCGGGAGTGGAATCCGGGGAGCTGTTTTTT. Residues: CASSRIAGVESGELFF.

This chain connects TRBV6-6 to TRBJ1-5; 10 nucleotides align to TRBD1. Looked up from germline, CDR1 is MNHNY and CDR2 is SVGAGI (reference sequence). Trimming took 6 bases from V and 10 from J; bases not matched to a gene: 6. This CDR3 is built from 13 residues. DNA of the CDR3: TGTGCCAGCAGAGACAGGGGGCCGGATCCCCAGCATTTT. Translation gives CASRDRGPDPQHF.

The chain couples TRBV2 to TRBJ2-5; 9 nucleotides match TRBD2. CDR3 length equals 15 residues. J lost 5 bases, V lost 4 bases, and 8 bases had no gene match. Germline CDR1 SNHLY, CDR2 FYNNEI. The CDR3: CASSGQAGGQETQYF. Here the CDR3 DNA reads TGTGCCAGCAGTGGTCAAGCGGGAGGTCAGGAGACCCAGTACTTC. Filled out from reference TRBV2 and TRBJ2-5, the complete variable domain reads EPEVTQTPSHQVTQMGQEVILRCVPISNHLYFYWYRQILGQKVEFLVSFYNNEISEKSEIFDDQFSVERPDGSNFTLKIRSTKLEDSAMYFCASSGQAGGQETQYFGPGTRLLVL.

The chain has TRBV11-2 and TRBJ1-6, with D perhaps TRBD1 (5 bases). Looked up from germline, CDR1 is SGHAT and CDR2 is FQNNGV. V was trimmed by 6 bases and J by 7 bases, leaving 16 bases between them. The CDR3 is 15 residues long. The CDR3 DNA follows: TGTGCCAGCAGTAGTCTCAGGGAACGGAATTCACCCCTCCACTTT. This encodes CASSSLRERNSPLHF.

The genes are TRBV18 and TRBJ1-4; D remains ambiguous. The CDR3 is made up of 15 amino acids. CDR1 KGHSH and CDR2 LQKENI come from the germline V gene. V lost 3 bases, J lost 5 bases, and 13 bases lay in between. The CDR3 loop reads CASSPLGEGNEKLFF. CDR3 nucleotide sequence: TGTGCCAGCTCACCCTTAGGAGAGGGCAATGAAAAACTGTTTTTT.

This clone was seen a few times. This chain uses TRBV28 with TRBJ1-5; tentative D call: TRBD1 (6 bases). V dropped 8 bases and J dropped 6 bases, with 17 bases sitting between them. The CDR3 sequence is 14 residues long. In germline, CDR1 is MDHEN, CDR2 SYDVKM. CDR3 amino acids: CASAIFRGTQPQHF. The CDR3 DNA sequence: TGTGCCAGCGCCATCTTTAGGGGGACTCAGCCCCAGCATTTT.

The chain uses TRBV6-6 and TRBJ2-3; 7 bases match TRBD1. J was trimmed by 1 base and V by 2 bases; bases with no gene match: 3. The germline CDR1 and CDR2 sequences are MNHNY and SVGAGI (reference sequence). This CDR3 is built from 15 residues. The CDR3 nucleotides are TGTGCCAGCAGTTACCTTGGACAGGGCACAGATACGCAGTATTTT. Its protein product is CASSYLGQGTDTQYF.

This chain's CDR3 is CASTSWGGDTEAFF. The CDR3 nucleotides are TGTGCCAGTACCTCCTGGGGGGGGGACACTGAAGCTTTCTTT. The V gene is TRBV19, the J gene TRBJ1-1; maybe TRBD1 (5 bases). The V gene lost 7 bases and the J gene lost 3 bases, with 15 bases spanning the gap. Germline CDR1 is LNHDA and CDR2 is SQIVND (reference sequence). CDR3 length equals 14 residues.

The sample holds a few counts of this clone. This chain joins TRBV28 and TRBJ1-1; 11 bases align to TRBD1. V was clipped by 5 bases and J by 9 bases; unmatched bases: 5. This CDR3 has 13 amino acids. Per the germline V gene, CDR1 is MDHEN and CDR2 is SYDVKM. The CDR3, as DNA: TGTGCCAGCAGTCCGGGACAGGGGGGTAAAGCTTTCTTT. Its translation is CASSPGQGGKAFF.

The DNA of the CDR3 is TGCGCCAGCAGCTTGGGGACAGGGAAGGCCTCACCCCTCCACTTT. Translated, it gives CASSLGTGKASPLHF. The chain has TRBV5-1 and TRBJ1-6, with 8 bases matching TRBD1. The CDR3 length is 15 residues. Looked up from germline, CDR1 is SGHRS and CDR2 is YFSETQ. V trimming: 0 bases; J trimming: 10 bases; junction bases outside the gene matches: 6.

The J gene is TRBJ2-2, the V gene TRBV19; 8 positions agree with TRBD2. CDR1 and CDR2 from the germline V gene are LNHDA and SQIVND (reference sequence). The CDR3 loop spans 17 amino acids. With 5 bases clipped from V and 3 bases from J, the junction kept 11 bases outside the gene matches. The CDR3: CASSATASLADTGELFF. The CDR3 region has the DNA TGTGCCAGTAGTGCGACGGCGTCACTAGCGGACACCGGGGAGCTGTTTTTT.